This paragraph reports one TCR beta chain. This entry is derived from a study of blood T cell repertoires in COVID-19. Data came from immunoSEQ multiplex PCR; TCRdb stores just in-frame clones and leaves some out. The sample yields roughly 260,000 clones, approximately 90% seen once. Source material: PBMCs or T cells enriched from blood (not recorded which). This sequence originates from a woman between 18 and 29 years old who had recovered from COVID-19.

For the CDR3, the DNA is TGTGCCAGCAGCATTCGGGGACATGACACCGGGGAGCTGTTTTTT. It encodes CASSIRGHDTGELFF. This chain uses TRBV7-3 with TRBJ2-2; D might be TRBD1 (6 bases). Trimming stripped 5 bases from V and 3 bases from J, with 13 bases between. The CDR3 is made up of 15 amino acids. Germline loops: CDR1 SGHTA, CDR2 FQGTGA.